Sequencing of this T cell receptor beta chain was carried out in a study of blood T cell repertoires in COVID-19. Assay used: immunoSEQ multiplex PCR; TCRdb lists only in-frame clones, some missing. The table includes 100,000 to 150,000 clones, around 80% detected once. The germline V gene has CDR1 SEHNR and CDR2 FQNEAQ (reference sequence). The CDR3 is made up of 14 amino acids. The V gene lost 1 base and the J gene lost 5 bases, with 11 bases spanning the gap. This clone was seen a few times. Sample: PBMCs or T cells enriched from blood (not recorded which). The chain couples TRBV7-9 to TRBJ1-1; a possible D gene is TRBD1 (6 bases). This clonotype originated in a man aged 40-55 years with acute COVID-19. CDR3 bases: TGTGCCAGCAGCTTAGAGGAGAGGGGGACTGAAGCTTTCTTT. This codes for CASSLEERGTEAFF.